Described below is a single T cell receptor (beta chain) sequence and its context. The sample is drawn from a study of CD8 T cells in Susac syndrome. Random hexamers primed reverse transcription of roughly 0.5 to 1 ug RNA. TCRdb used MiXCR to reprocess the immunoSEQ multiplex PCR reads, holding one entry per CDR3 protein. The table shows roughly 150,000 distinct CDR3 sequences, with approximately 94% occurring only once. Trimming took 6 bases from V and 6 from J; bases not matched to a gene: 9. The CDR3 is 15 amino acids. V usage is TRBV12-3 or TRBV12-4 and J usage is TRBJ2-1, with TRBD1 matching over 9 bases. Sequences were obtained from CD4+ T cells from PBMCs. This clonotype was sampled from a human donor with multiple sclerosis. CDR3 in DNA: TGTGCCAGCAGCCCCACGACAGGGGGAAGCAATGAGCAGTTCTTC. This gives the protein CASSPTTGGSNEQFF.